Shown below are 8 T cell receptor beta chains from a single sample sequenced in a study of shared clonotypes between healthy human individuals. Assay: immunoSEQ multiplex PCR; the TCRdb copy retains only in-frame clones and omits some. The top ten clones hold around 1.5% of a sample with about 980,000 clones, around three quarters of them seen once. The sequencing input was memory CD4+ T cells sorted from blood. The subset here: CD45RA-negative fraction. These receptors all come from a man between 18 and 35 years old in good health.

This clone was counted once. The V and J genes are TRBV6-5 and TRBJ1-1; D uncertain. CDR1 MNHEY and CDR2 SVGAGI come from the germline V gene. Between the trimmed V and J ends, which lost 0 bases and 1 base, there was a span of 9 bases. The CDR3 extends over 15 amino acids. CDR3 sequence reads: CASSYSIAWNTEAFF. CDR3 DNA: TGTGCCAGCAGTTACTCGATAGCGTGGAACACTGAAGCTTTCTTT.

Regarding this clone: Other DNA sequences in the sample encode the same CDR3. This rearrangement joins TRBV30 to TRBJ1-1; no firm D call. CDR1 GTSNPN and CDR2 SVGIG come from the germline V gene (reference sequence). The V end lost 2 bases, the J end lost 2 bases, and 6 bases lay between the germline ends. The CDR3 is 12 amino acids. The CDR3 sequence: CAWSRRNTEAFF. CDR3 bases: TGTGCCTGGAGTAGGAGAAACACTGAAGCTTTCTTT.

This clone was observed once. The rearrangement links TRBV5-6 to TRBJ2-5, with D perhaps matching TRBD2 (6 bases). V gave up 4 bases and J gave up 5 bases, with 18 bases separating them. Germline V gene lookup returns CDR1 SGHDT and CDR2 YYEEEE. This CDR3 comprises 15 residues. The CDR3 DNA reads TGTGCCAGCAGCCCCCTCCGGGGAGGTGTGGAGACCCAGTACTTC. It codes for CASSPLRGGVETQYF. The full variable domain, in which reference TRBV5-6 and TRBJ2-5 provide the parts outside the CDR3, is DAGVTQSPTHLIKTRGQQVTLRCSPKSGHDTVSWYQQALGQGPQFIFQYYEEEERQRGNFPDRFSGHQFPNYSSELNVNALLLGDSALYLCASSPLRGGVETQYFGPGTRLLVL.

About this clone: Other nucleotide sequences from this sample produce the same CDR3. This chain connects TRBV2 to TRBJ2-3; 10 nucleotides align to TRBD1. J was trimmed by 1 base and V by 4 bases; bases with no gene match: 2. There are 15 residues in the CDR3. The V gene's germline CDR1 is SNHLY and CDR2 FYNNEI. CDR3 sequence: CASSGQGARTDTQYF. CDR3 bases: TGTGCCAGCAGTGGACAGGGGGCGCGCACAGATACGCAGTATTTT.

The chain has TRBV7-2 and TRBJ2-6; D gene unclear. The CDR3 totals 13 residues. Trimming cost V 1 base and J 3 bases, with 1 base left between them. The germline V gene encodes CDR1 SGHTA and CDR2 FQGNSA. In nucleotides, the CDR3 is TGTGCCAGCAGCTTAGGTGGGGCCAACGTCCTGACTTTC. Its protein is CASSLGGANVLTF.

V is TRBV11-2 and J is TRBJ2-6; perhaps TRBD1 as D (6 bases). Germline V gene sequence: CDR1 SGHAT, CDR2 FQNNGV. The CDR3 runs to 17 residues. V shed 2 bases and J shed 5 bases, with 16 bases lying between them. CDR3 protein: CASSLNPTGPRANVLTF. Written as DNA, the CDR3 is TGTGCCAGCAGCTTAAACCCCACAGGGCCAAGGGCCAACGTCCTGACTTTC.

On this clone: This clone may be a read error of a much larger clone one base away. This sequence joins TRBV4-3 and TRBJ1-1; TRBD1 is a possible D gene (5 bases). The germline CDR1 and CDR2 sequences are LGHNA and YSLEER. Trimming left V 0 bases short and J 1 base short, with 6 bases between. CDR3 length equals 14 residues. DNA for the CDR3: TGCGCCAGCAGCCAAGAAGGACAGAACACTGAAGCTTTCTTT. It is translated as CASSQEGQNTEAFF.

V usage is TRBV11-2 and J usage is TRBJ2-1; 8 nucleotides line up with TRBD1. V shed 6 bases, J shed 4 bases, and the junction held 11 bases outside the gene matches. The CDR3 runs to 16 residues. Germline CDR1 and CDR2: SGHAT and FQNNGV. The DNA for the CDR3 is TGTGCCAGCAGGGGGGATGGGACAGGTTATTACAATGAGCAGTTCTTC. Translated, it gives CASRGDGTGYYNEQFF.